This T cell receptor (beta chain) was profiled in a study of T cell responses to AZD1222 COVID-19 vaccine. This CDR3 has 14 residues. From germline, CDR1 is SGHTA and CDR2 FQGNSA. The V gene lost 0 bases and the J gene lost 9 bases, with 12 bases spanning the gap. Data came from immunoSEQ multiplex PCR; TCRdb stores just in-frame clones and leaves some out. This table has about 70,000 clones, 85% appearing once. The sequencing used peripheral blood, collected on day 0 of AZD1222 vaccination. The TCR was taken from an adult in good health. The genes are TRBV7-2 and TRBJ2-1, with D tentatively TRBD2 (5 bases). The CDR3 nucleotides are TGTGCCAGCAGCTTAGCCCGAGCGGCCCCTGAGCAGTTCTTC. Residues: CASSLARAAPEQFF.